The 17 T cell receptor beta chains in this list originate from one sample, sequenced in a study of high-grade serous ovarian cancer treatment subgroups. Assay used: immunoSEQ multiplex PCR; TCRdb lists only in-frame clones, some missing. The sample shows about 16,000 clones, around 73% of them seen only once. Tumor tissue was taken before any definitive surgery or chemotherapy was given. Sequenced material: tumor tissue. These receptors were collected from a human donor with high-grade serous ovarian cancer.

The genes are TRBV9 and TRBJ1-2; D is uncertain. Germline V gene data show CDR1 as SGDLS and CDR2 as YYNGEE. Trimming removed 0 bases at V and 3 bases at J, with 15 bases between. The CDR3 covers 16 residues. The CDR3 DNA reads TGTGCCAGCAGCGTAGGAGGTATGGGGTACTACTATGGCTACACCTTC. Translated: CASSVGGMGYYYGYTF.

This rearrangement joins TRBV29-1 to TRBJ1-3; tentatively, D is TRBD1 (6 bases). Germline assignment: CDR1 SQVTM and CDR2 ANQGSEA. The length of the CDR3 is 13 residues. V was clipped by 6 bases and J by 5 bases, with 14 bases between them. CDR3 residues: CSVLDRPRNTIYF. In nucleotides, the CDR3 is TGCAGCGTGCTTGACAGGCCTAGAAACACCATATATTTT.

This chain links TRBV4-1 with TRBJ1-4; 7 bases are shared with TRBD1. Germline CDR1 and CDR2: MGHRA and YSYEKL. With V trimmed by 3 bases and J by 5 bases, 6 bases remained unmatched. This CDR3 comprises 15 residues. CDR3 residues: CASSQRTGGNEKLFF. The CDR3, as DNA: TGCGCCAGCAGCCAGCGGACAGGTGGGAATGAAAAACTGTTTTTT.

J is TRBJ1-2 and V is TRBV2; D might be TRBD1 (6 bases). Trimming stripped 4 bases from V and 5 bases from J, with 8 bases between. This CDR3 comprises 12 residues. Germline V lookup: CDR1 SNHLY, CDR2 FYNNEI. This chain's CDR3 is CASSGDNYGYTF. In DNA form, the CDR3 reads TGTGCCAGCAGTGGGGACAATTATGGCTACACCTTC.

The rearrangement joins TRBV6-1 to TRBJ1-5; perhaps TRBD1 as D (6 bases). Germline V gene sequence: CDR1 MNHNS, CDR2 SASEGT. Deletions cut 8 bases from V and 1 base from J, with 15 bases between. The CDR3 spans 15 residues. The CDR3 DNA reads TGTGCCAGCTCCAAGGGGGTACAAAGCAATCAGCCCCAGCATTTT. Its translation is CASSKGVQSNQPQHF.

The CDR3 bases are TGTGCCAGCAGTTTGGGCCTCCTGGGGACTGAAGCTTTCTTT. Residues: CASSLGLLGTEAFF. The V and J genes are TRBV6-5 and TRBJ1-1; D is ambiguous. The CDR3 is 14 amino acids. Germline V lookup: CDR1 MNHEY, CDR2 SVGAGI. V lost 4 bases, J lost 5 bases, and 14 bases lay in between.

In its sample, this clone was seen once. The genes are TRBV28 and TRBJ2-7; 11 bases agree with TRBD2. Germline V gene data show CDR1 as MDHEN and CDR2 as SYDVKM. The CDR3 covers 15 residues. Unmatched junction bases numbered 6, after V lost 7 bases and J lost 1 base. The CDR3 reads CASIRTSGGSYEQYF. As DNA, the CDR3 is TGTGCCAGCATCCGAACTAGCGGGGGATCCTACGAGCAGTACTTC.

This clone was observed a handful of times. Relative to the germline gene, one junction end is altered; a read error may explain this. V and J are TRBV7-7 and TRBJ2-2, with 9 bases matching TRBD2. The CDR3 extends over 15 amino acids. Per the germline V gene, CDR1 is SSHAT and CDR2 is FNYEAQ (reference sequence). In nucleotides, the CDR3 is TGTGCTAGCAGCTCCCTTGCGGGGGGGACCGGGGAGCTGTTTTTT. It codes for CASSSLAGGTGELFF.

The rearrangement uses TRBV28 and TRBJ2-5; 11 bases match TRBD2. Germline-derived CDR1 and CDR2 are MDHEN and SYDVKM. V lost 2 bases, J lost 1 base, and 9 bases stayed unmatched. The CDR3 runs to 18 residues. CDR3 in amino acids: CASSLSFLAGGPQETQYF. CDR3 bases: TGTGCCAGCAGTTTAAGTTTCCTAGCGGGGGGCCCCCAAGAGACCCAGTACTTC.

The chain uses TRBV7-8 and TRBJ1-6; D uncertain. CDR3 length equals 17 residues. V was cut by 1 base and J by 9 bases, with 19 bases left in between. From germline, CDR1 is SGHVS and CDR2 FQNEAQ. The DNA of the CDR3 is TGTGCCAGCAGCTTAGGGACCGAGACCTACCTCGTTTCACCCCTCCACTTT. Its protein is CASSLGTETYLVSPLHF.

This clone appeared a few times. The chain recombines TRBV6-4 with TRBJ2-1, with 13 positions matching TRBD2. The germline V gene has CDR1 MRHNA and CDR2 SNTAGT. V shed 7 bases, J shed 6 bases, and the junction held 3 bases outside the gene matches. The CDR3 runs 14 residues. CDR3 DNA sequence: TGTGCCAGCAAACTAGCGGGGGGGGCCAATGAGCAGTTCTTC. Its protein product is CASKLAGGANEQFF.

The V gene is TRBV18, the J gene TRBJ2-5, with TRBD2 as a possible D gene (6 bases). CDR1 KGHSH and CDR2 LQKENI come from the germline V gene. Trimming left V 3 bases short and J 3 bases short, with 11 bases between. The CDR3 consists of 14 residues. This chain's CDR3 is CASSPAGTKETQYF. CDR3 sequence (DNA): TGTGCCAGCTCACCTGCGGGAACTAAAGAGACCCAGTACTTC.

This clone came up a few times. V and J are TRBV7-9 and TRBJ1-5; TRBD1 might be the D (5 bases). The V gene's germline CDR1 is SEHNR and CDR2 FQNEAQ (reference sequence). V lost 6 bases and J 4 bases, leaving 7 bases between the germline ends. This CDR3 has 12 residues. This CDR3 is CASSEGNQPQHF. The CDR3 DNA follows: TGTGCCAGCAGTGAGGGGAATCAGCCCCAGCATTTT.

The count of this clone is one. This rearrangement joins TRBV7-2 to TRBJ1-5, with 7 bases that match TRBD1. Germline V gene lookup returns CDR1 SGHTA and CDR2 FQGNSA. The CDR3 consists of 15 residues. The ends lost 1 base at V and 2 bases at J; junction bases unmatched: 2. The CDR3 region has the DNA TGTGCCAGCAGCTTAGGAGACAGGGGCAATCAGCCCCAGCATTTT. Translated: CASSLGDRGNQPQHF.

This clone has a handful of counts. This sequence joins TRBV7-2 and TRBJ1-1, with unresolved D. This CDR3 region has 14 residues. Trimming stripped 4 bases from V and 9 bases from J, with 18 bases between. The germline V gene encodes CDR1 SGHTA and CDR2 FQGNSA. CDR3 residues: CASSSSQVRHKAFF. The CDR3 DNA sequence: TGTGCCAGCAGCTCTAGTCAGGTGAGGCATAAAGCTTTCTTT.

This clone was seen a single time. This sequence joins TRBV4-3 and TRBJ2-7, with D perhaps TRBD1 (7 bases). Deletions cut 0 bases from V and 2 bases from J, with 14 bases between. The CDR3 is 16 amino acids. Germline V lookup: CDR1 LGHNA, CDR2 YSLEER. CDR3 region: CASSQDGGDRAYEQYF. CDR3 DNA: TGCGCCAGCAGCCAAGACGGAGGGGACAGAGCCTACGAGCAGTACTTC.

The chain carries TRBV27 and TRBJ2-7, with no clear D. Trimming shortened V by 7 bases and J by 5 bases, and 15 bases separated the two germline ends. The CDR3 length is 13 residues. The germline gives CDR1 MNHEY, CDR2 SMNVEV (reference sequence). CDR3 loop: CASTWLGGNEQYF. The CDR3 bases are TGTGCCAGCACCTGGCTCGGCGGCAACGAGCAGTACTTC.